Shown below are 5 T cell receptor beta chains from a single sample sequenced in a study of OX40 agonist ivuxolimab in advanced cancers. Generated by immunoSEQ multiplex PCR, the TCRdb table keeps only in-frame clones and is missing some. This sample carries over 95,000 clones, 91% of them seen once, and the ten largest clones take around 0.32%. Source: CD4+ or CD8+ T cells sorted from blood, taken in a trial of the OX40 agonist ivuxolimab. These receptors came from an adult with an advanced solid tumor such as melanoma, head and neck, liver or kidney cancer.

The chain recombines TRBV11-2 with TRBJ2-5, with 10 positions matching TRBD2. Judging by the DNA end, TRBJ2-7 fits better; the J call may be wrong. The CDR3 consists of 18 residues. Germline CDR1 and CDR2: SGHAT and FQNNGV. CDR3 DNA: TGTGCCAGCAGCTTAGGGGTTTTAGCGGGAGGACACTCCTACGAGCAGTACTTC. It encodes CASSLGVLAGGHSYEQYF.

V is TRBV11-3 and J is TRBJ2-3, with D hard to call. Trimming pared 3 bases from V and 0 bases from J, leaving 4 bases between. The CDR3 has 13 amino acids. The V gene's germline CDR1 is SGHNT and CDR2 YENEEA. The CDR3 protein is CASSFGSTDTQYF. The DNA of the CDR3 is TGTGCCAGCAGCTTTGGGAGCACAGATACGCAGTATTTT.

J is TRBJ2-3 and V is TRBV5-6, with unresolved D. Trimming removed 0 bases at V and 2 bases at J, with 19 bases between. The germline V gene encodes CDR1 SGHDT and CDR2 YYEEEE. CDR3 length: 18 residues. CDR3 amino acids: CASSLVAQRSYYTDTQYF. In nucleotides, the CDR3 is TGTGCCAGCAGCTTGGTGGCACAGAGAAGCTATTACACAGATACGCAGTATTTT.

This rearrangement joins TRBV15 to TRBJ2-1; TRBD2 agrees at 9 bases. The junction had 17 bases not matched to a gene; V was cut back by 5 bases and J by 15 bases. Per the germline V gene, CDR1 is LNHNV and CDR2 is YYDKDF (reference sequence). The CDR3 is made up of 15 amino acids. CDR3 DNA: TGTGCCACCAGCCCGAAAGGCGAATCGAATAGCGGGAGGTTCTTC. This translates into CATSPKGESNSGRFF.

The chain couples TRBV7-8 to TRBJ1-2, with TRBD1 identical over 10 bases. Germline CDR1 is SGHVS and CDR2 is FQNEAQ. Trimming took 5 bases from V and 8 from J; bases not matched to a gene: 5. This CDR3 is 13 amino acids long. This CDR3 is CASSADRGHGYTF. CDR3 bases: TGTGCCAGCAGCGCCGACAGGGGGCACGGCTACACCTTC.